This T cell receptor (beta chain) was recorded in a study of cytomegalovirus exposure and HLA in healthy donors. The donors (healthy individuals) were bone marrow donors. With 60 Vbeta and 13 Jbeta primers, the PCR was carried out. Data came from immunoSEQ multiplex PCR; TCRdb stores just in-frame clones and leaves some out. The table has approximately 87,000 clones, just under 85% seen once. Germline lookup yields CDR1 MGHRA and CDR2 YSYEKL. V was trimmed by 1 base and J by 6 bases, leaving 10 bases between them. The CDR3 spans 14 residues. The V call is TRBV4-1, the J call TRBJ1-5; D call uncertain. Sequencing used PBMCs. The source is a woman aged 18-35 years in good health and CMV-seropositive. The CDR3 DNA reads as TGCGCCAGCAGCCAAGCCGGGGTGTTTCAGCCCCAGCATTTT. It specifies CASSQAGVFQPQHF.